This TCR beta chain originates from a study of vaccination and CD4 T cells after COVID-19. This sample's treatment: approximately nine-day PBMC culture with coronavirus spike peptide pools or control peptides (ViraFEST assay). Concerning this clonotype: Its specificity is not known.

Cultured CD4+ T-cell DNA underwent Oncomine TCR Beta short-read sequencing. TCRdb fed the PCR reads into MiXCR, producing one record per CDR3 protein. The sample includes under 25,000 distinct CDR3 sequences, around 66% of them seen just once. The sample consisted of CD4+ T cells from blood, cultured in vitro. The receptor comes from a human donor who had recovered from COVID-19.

CDR3 loop: CASSLHGSGRAADEQFF. In DNA form, the CDR3 reads TGTGCCAGCAGCTTACACGGTAGCGGGAGGGCCGCGGATGAGCAGTTCTTC. The V and J genes are TRBV7-2 and TRBJ2-1; 11 nucleotides align to TRBD2. In germline, CDR1 is SGHTA, CDR2 FQGNSA. The V and J ends lost 2 bases and 8 bases, in that order; junction bases with no gene match: 11. This CDR3 is built from 17 residues.